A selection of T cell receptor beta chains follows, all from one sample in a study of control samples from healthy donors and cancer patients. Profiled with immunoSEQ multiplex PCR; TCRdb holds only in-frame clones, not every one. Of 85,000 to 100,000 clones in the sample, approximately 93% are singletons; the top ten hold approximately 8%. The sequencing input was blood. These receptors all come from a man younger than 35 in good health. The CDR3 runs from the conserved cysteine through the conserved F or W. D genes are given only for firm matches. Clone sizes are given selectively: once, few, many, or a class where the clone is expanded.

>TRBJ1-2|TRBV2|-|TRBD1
TGTGCCATCTCTGTAGGGGCCAAGACAGGGGGTGGCTACACCTTC
CAISVGAKTGGGYTF
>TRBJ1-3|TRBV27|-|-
TGTGCCAGCAGTTACAGACAGACCTCTGGAAACACCATATATTTT
CASSYRQTSGNTIYF
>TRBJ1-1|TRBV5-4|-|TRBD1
TGTGCCAGCAGCCGTGGACAGGGTGACACTGAAGCTTTCTTT
CASSRGQGDTEAFF
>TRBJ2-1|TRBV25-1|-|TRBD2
TGTGCCAGCAGTGATACTAGCGTAAATGAGCAGTTCTTC
CASSDTSVNEQFF
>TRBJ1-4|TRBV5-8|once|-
TGTGCCAGCAGCTTTATCGGGTTTTTT
CASSFIGFF
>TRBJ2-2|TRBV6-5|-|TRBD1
TGTGCCAGCAGTTGGTCGCGAGACAGGGGGTCCGGGGAGCTGTTTTTT
CASSWSRDRGSGELFF
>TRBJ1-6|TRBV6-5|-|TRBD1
TGTGCCAGCGCTAAGACAGGGGGCGGCTCACCCCTCCACTTT
CASAKTGGGSPLHF
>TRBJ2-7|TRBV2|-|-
TGTGCCGCGAAGGGGGGAGTAGTCCACGAGCAGTACTTC
CAAKGGVVHEQYF
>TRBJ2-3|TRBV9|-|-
TGTGCCAGCAGCGACACTGGGGATACGCAGTATTTT
CASSDTGDTQYF
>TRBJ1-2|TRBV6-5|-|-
TGTGCCAGCAGAGAGGTGGGGGCGCACGGCTACACCTTC
CASREVGAHGYTF
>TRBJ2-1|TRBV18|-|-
TGTGCCAGCTCATCATCGGGACACGACTACAATGAGCAGTTCTTC
CASSSSGHDYNEQFF
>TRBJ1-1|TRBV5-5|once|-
TGTGCCAGCGGCTTAACAGGGAGGAACACTGAAGCTTTCTTT
CASGLTGRNTEAFF
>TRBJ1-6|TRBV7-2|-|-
TGTGCCAGCAGCCCAGGGTCCTCAACTTATTCACCCCTCCACTTT
CASSPGSSTYSPLHF
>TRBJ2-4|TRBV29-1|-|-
TGCAGCGTCCGACTGGAGGCCAAAAACATTCAGTACTTC
CSVRLEAKNIQYF
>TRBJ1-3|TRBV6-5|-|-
TGTGCCAGCACCCAACTTAACCCTGGAAACACCATATATTTT
CASTQLNPGNTIYF
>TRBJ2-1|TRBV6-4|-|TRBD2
TGTGCCAGCAGCCCTAGCGGGACCTACAATGAGCAGTTCTTC
CASSPSGTYNEQFF
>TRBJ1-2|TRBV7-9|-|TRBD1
TGTGCCAGCAGCTTAACAGGGGGCTTTGACTATGGCTACACCTTC
CASSLTGGFDYGYTF
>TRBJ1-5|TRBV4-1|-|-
TGCGCCAGCAGCCCTGGTGGGCTTAGCAATCAGCCCCAGCATTTT
CASSPGGLSNQPQHF
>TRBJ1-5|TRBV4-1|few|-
TGCGCCAGCAGCCAAGGAGTGAGCAATCAGCCCCAGCATTTT
CASSQGVSNQPQHF
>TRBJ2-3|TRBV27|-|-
TGTGCCAGCAGTCCCGGGTCTGGGGCAGATACGCAGTATTTT
CASSPGSGADTQYF
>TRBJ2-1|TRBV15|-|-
TGTGCCACCAGCGCAACGGACAGTAAACATAGAGCGTACAATGAGCAGTTCTTC
CATSATDSKHRAYNEQFF
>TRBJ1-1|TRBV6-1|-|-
TGTGCCAGCAGTGAAAGCCCCCCATGGTCGGGGACTGAAGCTTTCTTT
CASSESPPWSGTEAFF
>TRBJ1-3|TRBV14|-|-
TGTGCCAGCAGCCAAGGAATTTCGAGGACCATATATTTT
CASSQGISRTIYF
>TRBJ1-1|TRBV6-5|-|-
TGTGCCAGCAGTCTCGTAGCTCCGGCGAACACTGAAGCTTTCTTT
CASSLVAPANTEAFF
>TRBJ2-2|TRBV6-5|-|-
TGTGCCAGCAGTTACACAGGACGGACCGGGGAGCTGTTTTTT
CASSYTGRTGELFF
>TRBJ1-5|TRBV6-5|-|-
TGTGCCAGCAGCTCAGGACGGAGGAGGAATCAGCCCCAGCATTTT
CASSSGRRRNQPQHF
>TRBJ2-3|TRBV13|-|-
TGTGCCAGCAGCTCTTCCCTAAGCACAGATACGCAGTATTTT
CASSSSLSTDTQYF
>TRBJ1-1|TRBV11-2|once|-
TGTGCCAGCAGCTCACCGGACCCGTCGGACACTGAAGCTTTCTTT
CASSSPDPSDTEAFF
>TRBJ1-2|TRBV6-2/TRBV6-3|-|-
TGTGCCAGCAGTGGCGACGGCAGGGCCGACTATGGCTACACCTTC
CASSGDGRADYGYTF
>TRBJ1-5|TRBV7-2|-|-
TGTGCCAGCAGCGTTTTTTCAGTCAATCAGCCCCAGCATTTT
CASSVFSVNQPQHF